A selection of T cell receptor beta chains follows, all from one sample in a study of post-analysis software for immune sequencing data. MiXCR, run by TCRdb on the PCR reads, gives a single entry per CDR3 protein. In the table there are hundreds of thousands of distinct CDR3 sequences, 40% to 50% of which are singletons. The source material was blood. These TCRs come from a girl aged 10-17 years with multiple sclerosis. The CDR3 runs from the conserved cysteine through the conserved F or W. A D gene is named only where the DNA matches it firmly. Clone size is not always given. Where it is, it says once, few, many or a class for expanded clones.

V: TRBV9
length: 14
D: -
J: TRBJ2-6
size: -
CDR3: CASSDRVRANVLTF
DNA: TGTGCCAGCAGCGACCGTGTACGGGCCAACGTCCTGACTTTC

V: TRBV7-9
length: 13
D: TRBD2
J: TRBJ2-5
size: many
CDR3: CASSSGLEETQYF
DNA: TGTGCCAGCAGCTCGGGACTAGAAGAGACCCAGTACTTC

V: TRBV12-3/TRBV12-4
length: 15
D: -
J: TRBJ2-7
size: -
CDR3: CASSLDVAGSYEQYF
DNA: TGCGCCAGCAGTTTAGACGTGGCAGGGTCCTACGAGCAGTACTTC

V: TRBV12-3/TRBV12-4
length: 16
D: TRBD1
J: TRBJ2-7
size: -
CDR3: CASSPLRGRGSNEQYF
DNA: TGTGCCAGCAGTCCTTTAAGGGGCAGGGGGTCAAACGAGCAGTACTTC

V: TRBV3-1
length: 13
D: -
J: TRBJ2-3
size: few
CDR3: CASSQAWADTQYF
DNA: TGTGCCAGCAGCCAAGCTTGGGCAGATACGCAGTATTTT

V: TRBV5-6
length: 13
D: -
J: TRBJ1-5
size: -
CDR3: CASSWGVNQPQHF
DNA: TGTGCCAGCAGCTGGGGGGTTAATCAGCCCCAGCATTTT

V: TRBV18
length: 15
D: -
J: TRBJ1-1
size: once
CDR3: CASSPWGQGNTEAFF
DNA: TGTGCCAGCTCACCTTGGGGACAAGGGAACACTGAAGCTTTCTTT

V: TRBV20-1
length: 14
D: TRBD2
J: TRBJ2-3
size: -
CDR3: CSAIKRGGADTQYF
DNA: TGCAGTGCCATCAAGCGGGGGGGAGCAGATACGCAGTATTTT

V: TRBV20-1
length: 15
D: -
J: TRBJ2-5
size: few
CDR3: CSARAEKQLQETQYF
DNA: TGCAGTGCTAGAGCTGAGAAACAGCTGCAAGAGACCCAGTACTTC

V: TRBV6-1
length: 17
D: -
J: TRBJ2-7
size: few
CDR3: CASSLLPGLSATHEQYF
DNA: TGTGCCAGCAGTCTTCTTCCGGGACTTTCCGCCACCCACGAGCAGTACTTC

V: TRBV30
length: 14
D: -
J: TRBJ2-4
size: -
CDR3: CAWSDGSVRNIQYF
DNA: TGTGCCTGGAGTGATGGCAGTGTGAGAAACATTCAGTACTTC

V: TRBV24-1
length: 17
D: TRBD1
J: TRBJ2-5
size: -
CDR3: CATTSPRETGSGKTQYF
DNA: TGTGCCACCACTTCCCCACGAGAGACAGGGTCAGGGAAGACACAGTACTTC

V: TRBV7-9
length: 18
D: -
J: TRBJ2-6
size: -
CDR3: CASSFTLEQEAGANVLTF
DNA: TGTGCCAGCAGCTTCACCCTGGAACAGGAGGCTGGGGCCAACGTCCTGACTTTC

V: TRBV6-1
length: 15
D: TRBD2
J: TRBJ2-7
size: -
CDR3: CASSDGVAGVYEQYF
DNA: TGTGCCAGCAGTGATGGGGTAGCGGGAGTCTACGAGCAGTACTTC

V: TRBV5-1
length: 17
D: TRBD2
J: TRBJ2-1
size: few
CDR3: CASSLALAASSYNEQFF
DNA: TGCGCCAGCAGCTTGGCGCTAGCGGCAAGTTCCTACAATGAGCAGTTCTTC

V: TRBV7-2
length: 15
D: TRBD2
J: TRBJ2-7
size: few
CDR3: CASSLSLRERYEQYF
DNA: TGTGCCAGCAGCTTAAGTTTGCGGGAGCGATACGAGCAGTACTTC

V: TRBV7-9
length: 17
D: TRBD2
J: TRBJ2-7
size: -
CDR3: CASSDWPDGGAKVEQYF
DNA: TGTGCCAGCAGCGATTGGCCGGACGGGGGGGCTAAGGTGGAGCAGTACTTC

V: TRBV27
length: 13
D: -
J: TRBJ2-7
size: -
CDR3: CASSLGLTNEQYF
DNA: TGTGCCAGCAGTTTGGGGCTTACCAACGAGCAGTACTTC

V: TRBV20-1
length: 13
D: -
J: TRBJ2-7
size: -
CDR3: CRFRGPGSYEQYF
DNA: TGCAGATTTCGGGGTCCTGGCTCCTACGAGCAGTACTTC

V: TRBV5-1
length: 16
D: -
J: TRBJ1-2
size: -
CDR3: CASSLSNEGPDGGYTF
DNA: TGCGCCAGCAGCTTGTCTAATGAGGGTCCCGATGGTGGCTACACCTTC

V: TRBV4-1
length: 16
D: -
J: TRBJ1-4
size: few
CDR3: CASSQDPAATNEKLFF
DNA: TGCGCCAGCAGCCAAGATCCCGCAGCAACTAATGAAAAACTGTTTTTT

V: TRBV20-1
length: 15
D: TRBD2
J: TRBJ2-7
size: -
CDR3: CSARGQRGGVHEQYF
DNA: TGCAGTGCTAGAGGCCAGCGGGGGGGTGTCCACGAGCAGTACTTC

V: TRBV6-6
length: 13
D: -
J: TRBJ2-7
size: few
CDR3: CASHGAAPYEQYF
DNA: TGTGCCAGCCACGGGGCAGCCCCCTACGAGCAGTACTTC

V: TRBV27
length: 15
D: TRBD1
J: TRBJ1-2
size: -
CDR3: CASSLRTGGGGGYTF
DNA: TGTGCCAGCAGTTTACGGACAGGGGGCGGTGGTGGCTACACCTTC

V: TRBV6-2/TRBV6-3
length: 12
D: -
J: TRBJ2-5
size: -
CDR3: CASSPLYNEQYF
DNA: TGTGCCAGCTCACCCCTATACAATGAGCAGTACTTC

V: TRBV6-6
length: 16
D: TRBD1
J: TRBJ2-1
size: -
CDR3: CASRRSGTGLYNEQFF
DNA: TGTGCCAGCAGGAGGTCCGGGACAGGCCTATACAATGAGCAGTTCTTC

V: TRBV27
length: 14
D: -
J: TRBJ2-7
size: few
CDR3: CASSLQATTYEQYF
DNA: TGTGCCAGCAGTTTACAGGCCACGACCTACGAGCAGTACTTC

V: TRBV12-3/TRBV12-4
length: 13
D: -
J: TRBJ2-3
size: once
CDR3: CAVRTAFTDTQYF
DNA: TGTGCCGTCAGAACAGCCTTCACAGATACGCAGTATTTT

V: TRBV12-3/TRBV12-4
length: 15
D: -
J: TRBJ2-6
size: few
CDR3: CASSDHGSGANVLTF
DNA: TGTGCCAGCAGTGACCATGGATCTGGGGCCAACGTCCTGACTTTC

V: TRBV20-1
length: 14
D: TRBD2
J: TRBJ2-1
size: -
CDR3: CSAGGGAGVDEQFF
DNA: TGCAGTGCTGGCGGCGGGGCGGGAGTTGATGAGCAGTTCTTC

V: TRBV4-1
length: 14
D: -
J: TRBJ2-5
size: few
CDR3: CASSQAGVAETQYF
DNA: TGCGCCAGCAGCCAAGCGGGAGTAGCGGAGACCCAGTACTTC

V: TRBV12-3/TRBV12-4
length: 15
D: -
J: TRBJ1-5
size: -
CDR3: CASSEKLGAWQPQHF
DNA: TGTGCCAGCAGCGAAAAATTGGGGGCCTGGCAGCCCCAGCATTTT

V: TRBV12-3/TRBV12-4
length: 11
D: -
J: TRBJ1-1
size: -
CDR3: CASRSRSEAFF
DNA: TGTGCCAGCCGGTCTCGGAGTGAGGCTTTCTTT

V: TRBV12-3/TRBV12-4
length: 17
D: TRBD2
J: TRBJ2-7
size: -
CDR3: CASSPGGLALSYNEQYF
DNA: TGTGCCAGCAGTCCGGGGGGACTAGCGCTTTCCTACAATGAGCAGTACTTC

V: TRBV9
length: 16
D: -
J: TRBJ1-4
size: -
CDR3: CASSPRPGVKSEKLFF
DNA: TGTGCCAGCAGCCCGCGCCCAGGGGTAAAAAGTGAAAAACTGTTTTTT

V: TRBV5-1
length: 13
D: -
J: TRBJ2-1
size: -
CDR3: CASSLASGASMFF
DNA: TGCGCCAGCAGCTTGGCGAGCGGCGCGAGCATGTTCTTC

V: TRBV30
length: 16
D: -
J: TRBJ1-2
size: -
CDR3: CAWSYLEATTYYGYTF
DNA: TGTGCCTGGAGTTACCTCGAGGCCACCACTTACTATGGCTACACCTTC

V: TRBV4-2
length: 15
D: TRBD2
J: TRBJ2-3
size: -
CDR3: CASSHSGREADTQYF
DNA: TGTGCCAGCAGCCACAGCGGGAGGGAGGCAGATACGCAGTATTTT

V: TRBV7-8
length: 18
D: TRBD1
J: TRBJ1-5
size: -
CDR3: CASSRAIEKGAKLKPQHF
DNA: TGTGCCAGCAGCCGCGCAATCGAGAAGGGGGCGAAGTTAAAGCCCCAGCATTTT

V: TRBV13
length: 15
D: TRBD1
J: TRBJ1-5
size: -
CDR3: CASSLGQGPNQPQHF
DNA: TGTGCCAGCAGCTTAGGACAGGGGCCCAATCAGCCCCAGCATTTT

V: TRBV10-3
length: 15
D: -
J: TRBJ2-3
size: -
CDR3: CAISDGTGLTDTQYF
DNA: TGTGCCATCAGTGATGGAACAGGACTCACAGATACGCAGTATTTT

V: TRBV12-3/TRBV12-4
length: 16
D: TRBD1
J: TRBJ1-5
size: -
CDR3: CASSLETGGSNQPQHF
DNA: TGTGCCAGCAGTTTAGAGACAGGGGGAAGCAATCAGCCCCAGCATTTT

V: TRBV3-1
length: 15
D: -
J: TRBJ2-1
size: few
CDR3: CASSQDRNRANEQFF
DNA: TGTGCCAGCAGCCAAGATAGAAACAGGGCCAATGAGCAGTTCTTC

V: TRBV13
length: 14
D: -
J: TRBJ2-1
size: -
CDR3: CASSLGSGSNEQFF
DNA: TGTGCCAGCAGCTTAGGCTCAGGGTCGAATGAGCAGTTCTTC

V: TRBV20-1
length: 12
D: TRBD2
J: TRBJ2-5
size: -
CDR3: CSASSGSVEQYF
DNA: TGCAGTGCCTCTAGCGGGAGTGTTGAGCAGTACTTC

V: TRBV12-3/TRBV12-4
length: 14
D: TRBD1
J: TRBJ2-1
size: -
CDR3: CATGQGDPHNEQFF
DNA: TGTGCCACCGGCCAGGGGGACCCTCACAATGAGCAGTTCTTC

V: TRBV29-1
length: 12
D: -
J: TRBJ1-1
size: -
CDR3: CSVGSSTTKAFF
DNA: TGCAGCGTTGGATCTAGTACGACCAAAGCTTTCTTT

V: TRBV28
length: 13
D: TRBD1
J: TRBJ2-4
size: -
CDR3: CASEDRAKNIQYF
DNA: TGTGCCAGCGAAGACAGGGCTAAAAACATTCAGTACTTC

V: TRBV7-3
length: 14
D: TRBD2
J: TRBJ2-3
size: -
CDR3: CARSPGLASDTQYF
DNA: TGTGCCAGGAGCCCGGGACTAGCATCAGATACGCAGTATTTT

V: TRBV5-1
length: 13
D: TRBD1
J: TRBJ1-1
size: -
CDR3: CASGWDRNTEAFF
DNA: TGCGCCAGCGGCTGGGACAGGAACACTGAAGCTTTCTTT

V: TRBV27
length: 16
D: -
J: TRBJ2-1
size: -
CDR3: CASSFYDRSSYNEQFF
DNA: TGTGCCAGCAGTTTCTATGACAGGAGCTCCTACAATGAGCAGTTCTTC

V: TRBV12-3/TRBV12-4
length: 14
D: -
J: TRBJ2-1
size: many
CDR3: CASSLPQGYNEQFF
DNA: TGTGCCAGCAGTTTACCGCAAGGGTACAATGAGCAGTTCTTC

V: TRBV12-3/TRBV12-4
length: 15
D: -
J: TRBJ1-5
size: -
CDR3: CASSSGQRFNQPQHF
DNA: TGTGCCAGCAGTTCCGGACAGAGATTCAATCAGCCCCAGCATTTT

V: TRBV5-5
length: 16
D: -
J: TRBJ1-2
size: few
CDR3: CASSLLLWPANYGYTF
DNA: TGTGCCAGCAGCTTGCTCCTTTGGCCCGCTAACTATGGCTACACCTTC